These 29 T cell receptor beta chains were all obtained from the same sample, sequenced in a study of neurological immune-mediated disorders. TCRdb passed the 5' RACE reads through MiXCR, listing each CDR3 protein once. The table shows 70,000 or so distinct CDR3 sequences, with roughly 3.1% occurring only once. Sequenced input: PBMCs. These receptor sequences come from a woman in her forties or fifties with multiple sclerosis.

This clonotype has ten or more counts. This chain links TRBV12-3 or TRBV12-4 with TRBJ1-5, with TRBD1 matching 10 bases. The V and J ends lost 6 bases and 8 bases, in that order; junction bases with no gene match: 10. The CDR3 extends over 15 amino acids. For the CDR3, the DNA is TGTGCCAGCAGCCGAAGACAGGGGGCCTTAGAGCCCCAGCATTTT. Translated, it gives CASSRRQGALEPQHF.

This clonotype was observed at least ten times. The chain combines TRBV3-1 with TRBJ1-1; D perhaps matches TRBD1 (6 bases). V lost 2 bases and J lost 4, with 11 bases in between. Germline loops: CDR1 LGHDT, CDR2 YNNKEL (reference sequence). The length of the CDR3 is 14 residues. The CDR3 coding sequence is TGTGCCAGCAGCCAACCGGGGGCAGGCACTGAAGCTTTCTTT. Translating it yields CASSQPGAGTEAFF.

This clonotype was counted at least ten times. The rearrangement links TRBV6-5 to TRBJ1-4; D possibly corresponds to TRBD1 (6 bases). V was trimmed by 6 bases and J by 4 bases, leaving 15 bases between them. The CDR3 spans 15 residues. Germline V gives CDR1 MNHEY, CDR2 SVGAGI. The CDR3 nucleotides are TGTGCCAGCAGGGACAACTGGGGACATAATGAAAAACTGTTTTTT. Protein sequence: CASRDNWGHNEKLFF.

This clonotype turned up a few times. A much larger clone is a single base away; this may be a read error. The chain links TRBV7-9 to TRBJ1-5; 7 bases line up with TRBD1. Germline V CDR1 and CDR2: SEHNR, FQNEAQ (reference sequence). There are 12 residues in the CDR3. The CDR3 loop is CASSLVDREKNF. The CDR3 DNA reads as TGTGCCAGCAGCTTAGTAGACAGGGAAAAGAATTTT.

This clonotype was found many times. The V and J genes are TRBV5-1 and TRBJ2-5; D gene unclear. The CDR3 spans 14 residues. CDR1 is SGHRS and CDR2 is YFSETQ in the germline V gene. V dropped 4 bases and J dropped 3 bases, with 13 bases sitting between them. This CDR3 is CASSPSGFKETQYF. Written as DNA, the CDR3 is TGCGCCAGCAGCCCGAGTGGTTTCAAAGAGACCCAGTACTTC.

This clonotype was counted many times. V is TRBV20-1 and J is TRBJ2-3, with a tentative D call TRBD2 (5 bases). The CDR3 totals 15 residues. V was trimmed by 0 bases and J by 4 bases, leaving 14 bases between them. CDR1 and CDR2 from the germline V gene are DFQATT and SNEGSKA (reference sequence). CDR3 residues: CSARDFERMADTQYF. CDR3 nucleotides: TGCAGTGCTAGAGATTTCGAGCGGATGGCAGATACGCAGTATTTT.

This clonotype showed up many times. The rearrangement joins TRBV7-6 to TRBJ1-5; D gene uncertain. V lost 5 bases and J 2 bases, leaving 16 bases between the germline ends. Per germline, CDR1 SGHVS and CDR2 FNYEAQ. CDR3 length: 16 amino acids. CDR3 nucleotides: TGTGCCAGCAGCCTCCGACCCGACGTGGGCAATCAGCCCCAGCATTTT. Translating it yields CASSLRPDVGNQPQHF.

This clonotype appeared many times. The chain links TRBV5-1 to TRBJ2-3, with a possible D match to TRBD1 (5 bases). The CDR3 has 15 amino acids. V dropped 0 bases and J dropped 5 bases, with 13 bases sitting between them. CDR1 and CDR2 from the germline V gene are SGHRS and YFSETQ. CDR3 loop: CASSLEGPPQDTQYF. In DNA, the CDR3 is TGCGCCAGCAGCTTGGAGGGGCCTCCCCAAGATACGCAGTATTTT.

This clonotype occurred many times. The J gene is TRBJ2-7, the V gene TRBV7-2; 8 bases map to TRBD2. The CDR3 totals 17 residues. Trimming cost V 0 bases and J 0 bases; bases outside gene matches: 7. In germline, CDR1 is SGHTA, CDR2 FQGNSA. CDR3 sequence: CASSLAASGLVSYEQYF. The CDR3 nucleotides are TGTGCCAGCAGCTTAGCGGCCTCGGGACTAGTCTCCTACGAGCAGTACTTC.

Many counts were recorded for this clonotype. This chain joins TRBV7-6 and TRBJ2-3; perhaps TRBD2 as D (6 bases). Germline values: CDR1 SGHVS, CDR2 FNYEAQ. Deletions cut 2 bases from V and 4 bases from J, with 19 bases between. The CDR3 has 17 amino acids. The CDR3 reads CASSLYGMGLTSDTQYF. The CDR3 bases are TGTGCCAGCAGCTTATATGGTATGGGACTCACGTCAGATACGCAGTATTTT.

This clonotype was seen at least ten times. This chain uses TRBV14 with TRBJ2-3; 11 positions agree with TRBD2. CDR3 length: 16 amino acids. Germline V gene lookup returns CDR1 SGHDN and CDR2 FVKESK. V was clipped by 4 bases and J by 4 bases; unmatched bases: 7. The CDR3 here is CASSRRLAGYADTQYF. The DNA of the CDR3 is TGTGCCAGCAGCCGTAGACTAGCGGGGTACGCAGATACGCAGTATTTT.

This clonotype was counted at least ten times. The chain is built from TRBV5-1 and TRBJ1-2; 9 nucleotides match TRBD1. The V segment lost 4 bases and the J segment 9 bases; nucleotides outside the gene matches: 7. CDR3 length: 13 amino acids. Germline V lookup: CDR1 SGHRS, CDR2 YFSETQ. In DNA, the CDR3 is TGCGCCAGCAGCCGGGACAGGGATACGAGCTACACCTTC. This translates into CASSRDRDTSYTF.

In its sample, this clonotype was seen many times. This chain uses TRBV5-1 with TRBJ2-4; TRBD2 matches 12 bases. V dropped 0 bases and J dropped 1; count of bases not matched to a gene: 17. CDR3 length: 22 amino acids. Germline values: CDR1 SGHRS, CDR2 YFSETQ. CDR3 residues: CASSLAGVTVTSGRVAKNIQYF. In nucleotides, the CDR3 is TGCGCCAGCAGCTTGGCCGGGGTAACCGTGACTAGCGGGAGAGTGGCCAAAAACATTCAGTACTTC.

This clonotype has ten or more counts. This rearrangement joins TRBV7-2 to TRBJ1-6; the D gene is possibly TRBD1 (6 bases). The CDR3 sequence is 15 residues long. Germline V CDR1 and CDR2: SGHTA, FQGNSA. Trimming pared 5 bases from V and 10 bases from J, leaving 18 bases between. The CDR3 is CASSREGGATSPLHF. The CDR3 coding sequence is TGTGCCAGCAGCCGTGAAGGGGGGGCGACCTCACCCCTCCACTTT. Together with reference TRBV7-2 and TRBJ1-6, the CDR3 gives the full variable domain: GAGVSQSPSNKVTEKGKDVELRCDPISGHTALYWYRQSLGQGLEFLIYFQGNSAPDKSGLPSDRFSAERTGGSVSTLTIQRTQQEDSAVYLCASSREGGATSPLHFGNGTRLTVT.

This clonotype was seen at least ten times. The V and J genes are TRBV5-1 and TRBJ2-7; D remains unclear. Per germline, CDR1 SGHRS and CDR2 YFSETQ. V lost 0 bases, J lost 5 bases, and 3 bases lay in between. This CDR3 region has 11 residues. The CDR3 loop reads CASSLEHEQYF. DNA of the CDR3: TGCGCCAGCAGCTTGGAACACGAGCAGTACTTC.

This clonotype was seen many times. As DNA, the CDR3 is TGCAGTGCTGGCCCCCCCAAGTCCTACGAGCAGTACTTC. This gives the protein CSAGPPKSYEQYF. The gene calls are TRBV20-1 and TRBJ2-7; the D is unclear. The V end lost 5 bases, the J end lost 1 base, and 12 bases lay between the germline ends. The CDR3 totals 13 residues. The germline V gene has CDR1 DFQATT and CDR2 SNEGSKA (reference sequence).

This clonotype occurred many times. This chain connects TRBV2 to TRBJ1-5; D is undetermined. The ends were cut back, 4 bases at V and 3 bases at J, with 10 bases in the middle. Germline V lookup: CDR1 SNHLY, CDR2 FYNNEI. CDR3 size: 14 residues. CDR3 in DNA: TGTGCCAGCAGTGGAGGATATGCCAATCAGCCCCAGCATTTT. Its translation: CASSGGYANQPQHF.

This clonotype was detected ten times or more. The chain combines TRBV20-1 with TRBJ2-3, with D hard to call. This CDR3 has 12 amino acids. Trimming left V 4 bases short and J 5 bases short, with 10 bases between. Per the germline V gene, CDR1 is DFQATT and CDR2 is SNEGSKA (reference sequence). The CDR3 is CSAIRVRDTQYF. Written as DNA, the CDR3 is TGCAGTGCTATTCGGGTTAGAGATACGCAGTATTTT.

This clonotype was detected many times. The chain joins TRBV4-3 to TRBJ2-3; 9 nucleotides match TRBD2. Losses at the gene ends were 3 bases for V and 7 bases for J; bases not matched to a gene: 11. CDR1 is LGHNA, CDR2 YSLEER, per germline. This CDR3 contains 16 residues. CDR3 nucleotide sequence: TGCGCCAGCAGCCAGGGCGTAGCGGGAGTAATGAATACGCAGTATTTT. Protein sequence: CASSQGVAGVMNTQYF.

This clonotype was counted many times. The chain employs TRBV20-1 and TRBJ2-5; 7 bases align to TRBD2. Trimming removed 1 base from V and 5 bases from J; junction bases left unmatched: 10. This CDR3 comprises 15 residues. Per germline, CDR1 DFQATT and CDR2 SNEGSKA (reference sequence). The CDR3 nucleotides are TGCAGTGCTAGAGCCCCTTGGGCGGGAGACGAGACCCAGTACTTC. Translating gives CSARAPWAGDETQYF.

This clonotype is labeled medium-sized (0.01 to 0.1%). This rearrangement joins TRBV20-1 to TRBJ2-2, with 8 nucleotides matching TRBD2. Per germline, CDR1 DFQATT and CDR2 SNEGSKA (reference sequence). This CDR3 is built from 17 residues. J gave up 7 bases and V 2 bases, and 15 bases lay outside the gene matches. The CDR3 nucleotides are TGCAGTGCTAGAAGGAGCATTTTAGCGGGATTTGTCGGGGAGCTGTTTTTT. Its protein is CSARRSILAGFVGELFF.

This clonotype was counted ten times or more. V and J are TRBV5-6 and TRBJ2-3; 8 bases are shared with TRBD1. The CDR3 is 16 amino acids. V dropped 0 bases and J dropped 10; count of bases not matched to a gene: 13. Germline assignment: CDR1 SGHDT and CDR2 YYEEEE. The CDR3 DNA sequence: TGTGCCAGCAGCTTGGGGACAGGGACCTTCCCGAGCCCGCAGTATTTT. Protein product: CASSLGTGTFPSPQYF. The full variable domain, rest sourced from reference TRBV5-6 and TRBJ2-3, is DAGVTQSPTHLIKTRGQQVTLRCSPKSGHDTVSWYQQALGQGPQFIFQYYEEEERQRGNFPDRFSGHQFPNYSSELNVNALLLGDSALYLCASSLGTGTFPSPQYFGPGTRLTVL.

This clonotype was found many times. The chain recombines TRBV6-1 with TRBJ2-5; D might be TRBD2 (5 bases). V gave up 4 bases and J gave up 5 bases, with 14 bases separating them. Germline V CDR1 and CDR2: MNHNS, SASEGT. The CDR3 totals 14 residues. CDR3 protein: CASSALSRGETQYF. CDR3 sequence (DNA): TGTGCCAGCAGTGCACTGTCCCGAGGGGAGACCCAGTACTTC.

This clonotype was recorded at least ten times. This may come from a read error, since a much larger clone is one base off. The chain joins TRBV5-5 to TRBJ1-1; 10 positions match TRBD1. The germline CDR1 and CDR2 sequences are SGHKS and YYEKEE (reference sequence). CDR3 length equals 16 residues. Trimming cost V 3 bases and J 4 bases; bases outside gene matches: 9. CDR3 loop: CASSSKPGQGTTEAFF. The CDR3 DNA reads TGTGCCAGCAGCTCGAAACCGGGACAGGGGACCACTGAAGCTTTCTTT.

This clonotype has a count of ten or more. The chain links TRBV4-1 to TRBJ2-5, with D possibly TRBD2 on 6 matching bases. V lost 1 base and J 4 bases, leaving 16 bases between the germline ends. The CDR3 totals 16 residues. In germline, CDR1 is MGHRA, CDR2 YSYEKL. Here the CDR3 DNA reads TGCGCCAGCAGCCAAGTTTCGGGAGCCGCAATAGAGACCCAGTACTTC. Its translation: CASSQVSGAAIETQYF.

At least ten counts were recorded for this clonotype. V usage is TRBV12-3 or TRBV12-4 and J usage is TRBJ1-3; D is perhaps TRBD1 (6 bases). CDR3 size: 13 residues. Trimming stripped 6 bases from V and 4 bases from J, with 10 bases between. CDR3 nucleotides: TGTGCCAGCAGCAGCGGACAGGGAAACACCATATATTTT. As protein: CASSSGQGNTIYF.

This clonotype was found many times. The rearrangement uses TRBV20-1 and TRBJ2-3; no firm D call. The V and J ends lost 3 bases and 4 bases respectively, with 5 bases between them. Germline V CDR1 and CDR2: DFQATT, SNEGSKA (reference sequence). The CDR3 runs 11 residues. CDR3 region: CSASWADTQYF. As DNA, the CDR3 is TGCAGTGCTAGCTGGGCAGATACGCAGTATTTT.

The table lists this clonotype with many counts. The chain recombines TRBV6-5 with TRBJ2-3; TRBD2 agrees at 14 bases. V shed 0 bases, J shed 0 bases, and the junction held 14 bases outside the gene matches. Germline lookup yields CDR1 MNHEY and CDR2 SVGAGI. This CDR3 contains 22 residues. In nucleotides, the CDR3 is TGTGCCAGCAGTTACTCGACTAGCGGGAGGGCGGCGGGGGCCTCGAGCACAGATACGCAGTATTTT. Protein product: CASSYSTSGRAAGASSTDTQYF.

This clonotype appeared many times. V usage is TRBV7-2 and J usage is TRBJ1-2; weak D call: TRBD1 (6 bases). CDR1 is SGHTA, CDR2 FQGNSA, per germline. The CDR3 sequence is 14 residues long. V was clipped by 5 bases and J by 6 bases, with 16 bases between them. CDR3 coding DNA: TGTGCCAGCAGCCCAGTACAGGGAGGGAATGGCTACACCTTC. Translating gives CASSPVQGGNGYTF.